This entry features one T cell receptor beta chain sequence. Using its own MiXCR run on the RT-PCR reads, TCRdb lists one record per CDR3 protein. The sample includes around 700,000 distinct CDR3 sequences, approximately 15% of them seen just once. Trimming removed 1 base at V and 3 bases at J, with 10 bases between. The CDR3 is 14 amino acids. The sequenced sample consisted of memory CD4+ T cells from blood. This TCR was sampled from a female donor in good health, serving as a healthy control. This sequence joins TRBV12-3 or TRBV12-4 and TRBJ2-7; D perhaps matches TRBD2 (6 bases). CDR3 nucleotide sequence: TGTGCCAGCAGTTTAGGGGACGGGGGCTACGAGCAGTACTTC. Protein sequence: CASSLGDGGYEQYF.